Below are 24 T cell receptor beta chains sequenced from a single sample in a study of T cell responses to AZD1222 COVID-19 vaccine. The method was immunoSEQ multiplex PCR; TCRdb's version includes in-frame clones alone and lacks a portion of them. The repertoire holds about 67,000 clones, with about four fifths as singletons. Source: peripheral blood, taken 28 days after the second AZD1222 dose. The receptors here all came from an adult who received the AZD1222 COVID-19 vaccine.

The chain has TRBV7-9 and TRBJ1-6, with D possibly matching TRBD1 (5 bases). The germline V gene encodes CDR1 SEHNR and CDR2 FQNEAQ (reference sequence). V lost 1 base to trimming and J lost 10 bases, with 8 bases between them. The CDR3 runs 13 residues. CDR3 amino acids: CASSLEGPSPLHF. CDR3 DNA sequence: TGTGCCAGCAGCTTAGAGGGGCCGTCACCCCTCCACTTT.

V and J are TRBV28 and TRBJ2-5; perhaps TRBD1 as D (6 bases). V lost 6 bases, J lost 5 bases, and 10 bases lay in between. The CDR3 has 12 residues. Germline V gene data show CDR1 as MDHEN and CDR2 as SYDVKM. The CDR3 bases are TGTGCCAGCAGCCGAACAGGGGAGACCCAGTACTTC. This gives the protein CASSRTGETQYF. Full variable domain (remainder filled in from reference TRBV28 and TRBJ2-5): DVKVTQSSRYLVKRTGEKVFLECVQDMDHENMFWYRQDPGLGLRLIYFSYDVKMKEKGDIPEGYSVSREKKERFSLILESASTNQTSMYLCASSRTGETQYFGPGTRLLVL.

The CDR3 here is CASGQPGGRTGANTEAFF. CDR3 coding DNA: TGTGCCAGCGGGCAACCCGGTGGGAGGACAGGGGCAAACACTGAAGCTTTCTTT. This chain uses TRBV28 with TRBJ1-1; TRBD1 matches at 9 bases. The V gene end was trimmed by 8 bases and the J gene end by 2 bases; junction bases not matched to a gene: 18. This CDR3 spans 18 amino acids. The V gene's germline CDR1 is MDHEN and CDR2 SYDVKM.

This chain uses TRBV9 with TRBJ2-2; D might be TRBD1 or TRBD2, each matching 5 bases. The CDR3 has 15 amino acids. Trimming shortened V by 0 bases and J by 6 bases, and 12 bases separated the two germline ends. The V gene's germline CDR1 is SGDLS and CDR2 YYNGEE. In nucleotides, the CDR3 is TGTGCCAGCAGCGTAGGGGACCGCCGATCCGGGGAGCTGTTTTTT. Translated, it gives CASSVGDRRSGELFF.

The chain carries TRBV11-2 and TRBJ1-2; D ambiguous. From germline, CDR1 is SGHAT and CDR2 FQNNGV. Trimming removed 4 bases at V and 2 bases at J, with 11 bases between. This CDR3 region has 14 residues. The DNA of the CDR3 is TGTGCCAGCAGCTCTGCGGGTCGCAACTATGGCTACACCTTC. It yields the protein CASSSAGRNYGYTF.

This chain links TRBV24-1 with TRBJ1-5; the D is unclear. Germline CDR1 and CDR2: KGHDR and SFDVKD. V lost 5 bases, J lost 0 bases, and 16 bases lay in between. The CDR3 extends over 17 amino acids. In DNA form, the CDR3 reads TGTGCCACCAGTGGGGAGAGCAGGCGTTATAGCAATCAGCCCCAGCATTTT. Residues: CATSGESRRYSNQPQHF.

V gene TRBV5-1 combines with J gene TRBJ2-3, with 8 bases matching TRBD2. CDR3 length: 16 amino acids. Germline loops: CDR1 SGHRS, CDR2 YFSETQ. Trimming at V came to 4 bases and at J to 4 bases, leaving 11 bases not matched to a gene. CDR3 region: CASSTGLARSADTQYF. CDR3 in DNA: TGCGCCAGCAGCACAGGACTAGCCAGGTCGGCAGATACGCAGTATTTT.

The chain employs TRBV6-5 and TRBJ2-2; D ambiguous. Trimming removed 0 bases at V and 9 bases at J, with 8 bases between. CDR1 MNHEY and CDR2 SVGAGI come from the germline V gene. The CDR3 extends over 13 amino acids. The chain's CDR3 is CASSYSIRRELFF. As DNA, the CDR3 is TGTGCCAGCAGTTACTCGATCCGACGGGAGCTGTTTTTT.

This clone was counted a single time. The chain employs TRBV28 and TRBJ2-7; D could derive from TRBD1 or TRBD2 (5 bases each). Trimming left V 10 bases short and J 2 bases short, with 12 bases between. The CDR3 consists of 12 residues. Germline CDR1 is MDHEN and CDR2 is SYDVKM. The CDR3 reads CATRRGPYEQYF. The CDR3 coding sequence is TGTGCCACGCGTAGGGGACCCTACGAGCAGTACTTC. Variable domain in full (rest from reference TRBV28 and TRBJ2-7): DVKVTQSSRYLVKRTGEKVFLECVQDMDHENMFWYRQDPGLGLRLIYFSYDVKMKEKGDIPEGYSVSREKKERFSLILESASTNQTSMYLCATRRGPYEQYFGPGTRLTVT.

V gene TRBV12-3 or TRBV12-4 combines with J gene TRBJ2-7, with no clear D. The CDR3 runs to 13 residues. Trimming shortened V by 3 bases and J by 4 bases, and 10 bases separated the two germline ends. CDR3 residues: CASSLSLGYEQYF. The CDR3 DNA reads TGTGCCAGCAGTTTGTCATTGGGGTACGAGCAGTACTTC.

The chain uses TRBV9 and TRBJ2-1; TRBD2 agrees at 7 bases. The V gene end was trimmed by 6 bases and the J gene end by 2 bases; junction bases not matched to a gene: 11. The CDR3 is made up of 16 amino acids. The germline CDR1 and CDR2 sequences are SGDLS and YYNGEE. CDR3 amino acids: CASTYGGNLPYNEQFF. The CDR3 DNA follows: TGTGCCAGCACCTACGGGGGGAACCTCCCCTACAATGAGCAGTTCTTC.

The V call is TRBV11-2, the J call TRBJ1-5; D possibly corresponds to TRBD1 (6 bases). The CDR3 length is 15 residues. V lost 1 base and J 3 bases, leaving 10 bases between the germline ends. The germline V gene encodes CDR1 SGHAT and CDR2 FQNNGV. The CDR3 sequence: CASSLVAGDNQPQHF. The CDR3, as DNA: TGTGCCAGCAGCTTAGTAGCAGGGGACAATCAGCCCCAGCATTTT. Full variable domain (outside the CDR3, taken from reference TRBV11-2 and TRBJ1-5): EAGVAQSPRYKIIEKRQSVAFWCNPISGHATLYWYQQILGQGPKLLIQFQNNGVVDDSQLPKDRFSAERLKGVDSTLKIQPAKLEDSAVYLCASSLVAGDNQPQHFGDGTRLSIL.

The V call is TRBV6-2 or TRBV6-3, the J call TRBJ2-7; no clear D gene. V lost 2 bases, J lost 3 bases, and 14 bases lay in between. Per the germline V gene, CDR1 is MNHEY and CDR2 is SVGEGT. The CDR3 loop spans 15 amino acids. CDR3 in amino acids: CASSYEVPMGYEQYF. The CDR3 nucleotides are TGTGCCAGCAGTTACGAGGTACCCATGGGCTACGAGCAGTACTTC.

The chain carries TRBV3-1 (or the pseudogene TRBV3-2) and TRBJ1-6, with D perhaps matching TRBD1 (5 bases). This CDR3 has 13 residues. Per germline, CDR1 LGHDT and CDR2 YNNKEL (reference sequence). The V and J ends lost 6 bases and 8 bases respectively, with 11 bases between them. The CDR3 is CASRMGDYSPLHF. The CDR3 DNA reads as TGTGCCAGCAGAATGGGGGATTATTCACCCCTCCACTTT.

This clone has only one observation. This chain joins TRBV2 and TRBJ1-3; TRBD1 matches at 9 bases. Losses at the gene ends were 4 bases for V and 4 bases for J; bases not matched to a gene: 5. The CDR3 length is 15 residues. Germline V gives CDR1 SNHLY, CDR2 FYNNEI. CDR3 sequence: CASSGGTGPGNTIYF. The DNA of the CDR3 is TGTGCCAGCAGTGGGGGGACAGGGCCCGGAAACACCATATATTTT.

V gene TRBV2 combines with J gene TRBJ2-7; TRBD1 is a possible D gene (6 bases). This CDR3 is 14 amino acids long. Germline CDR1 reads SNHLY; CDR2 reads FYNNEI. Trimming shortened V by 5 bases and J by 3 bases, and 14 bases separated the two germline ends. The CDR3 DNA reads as TGTGCCAGCAGTCAACCACTAGGGGGCTACGAGCAGTACTTC. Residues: CASSQPLGGYEQYF.

The CDR3 sequence: CAGVQRARNTEAFF. The CDR3 bases are TGTGCCGGAGTTCAGAGGGCACGTAACACTGAAGCTTTCTTT. This chain links TRBV30 with TRBJ1-1; D call uncertain. Germline assignment: CDR1 GTSNPN and CDR2 SVGIG (reference sequence). The CDR3 extends over 14 amino acids. V lost 8 bases to trimming and J lost 2 bases, with 18 bases between them.

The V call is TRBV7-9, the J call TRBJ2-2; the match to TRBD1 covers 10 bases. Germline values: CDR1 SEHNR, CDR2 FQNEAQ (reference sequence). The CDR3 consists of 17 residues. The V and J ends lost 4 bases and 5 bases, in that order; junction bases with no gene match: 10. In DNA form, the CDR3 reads TGTGCCAGCAGCTACCCCCGTGGACAGGGGGGTACCGGGGAGCTGTTTTTT. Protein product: CASSYPRGQGGTGELFF.

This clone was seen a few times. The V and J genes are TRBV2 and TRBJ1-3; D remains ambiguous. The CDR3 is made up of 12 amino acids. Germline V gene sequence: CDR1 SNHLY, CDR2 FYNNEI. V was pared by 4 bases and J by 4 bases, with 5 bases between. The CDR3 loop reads CASSVGGNTIYF. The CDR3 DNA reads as TGTGCCAGCAGTGTGGGCGGAAACACCATATATTTT.

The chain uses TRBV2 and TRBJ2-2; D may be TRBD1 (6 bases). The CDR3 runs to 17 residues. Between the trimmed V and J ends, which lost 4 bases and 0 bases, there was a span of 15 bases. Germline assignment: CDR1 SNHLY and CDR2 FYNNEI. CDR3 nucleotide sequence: TGTGCCAGCAGTGTATCACGGGACAATCCGAACACCGGGGAGCTGTTTTTT. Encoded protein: CASSVSRDNPNTGELFF.

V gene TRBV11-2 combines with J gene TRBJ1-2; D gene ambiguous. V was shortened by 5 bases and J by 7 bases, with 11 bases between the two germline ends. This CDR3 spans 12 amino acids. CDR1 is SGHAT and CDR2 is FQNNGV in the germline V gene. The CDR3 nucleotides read TGTGCCAGCAGCACCGGGCTTATTGGCTACACCTTC. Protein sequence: CASSTGLIGYTF.

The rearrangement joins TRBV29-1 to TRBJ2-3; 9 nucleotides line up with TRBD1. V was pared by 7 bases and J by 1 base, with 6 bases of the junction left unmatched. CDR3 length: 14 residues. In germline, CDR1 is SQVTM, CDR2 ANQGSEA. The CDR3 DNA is TGCAGCGCCGGGACAGGGTGGGGCACAGATACGCAGTATTTT. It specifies CSAGTGWGTDTQYF.

DNA of the CDR3: TGTGCCACCAGTCACCCGGGGGGTGCTGAAGCTTTCTTT. It is translated as CATSHPGGAEAFF. This chain uses TRBV24-1 with TRBJ1-1; a weak D match, TRBD1 (5 bases). Looked up from germline, CDR1 is KGHDR and CDR2 is SFDVKD. The CDR3 runs 13 residues. The V end was cut by 6 bases, the J end by 6 bases, with 13 bases between.

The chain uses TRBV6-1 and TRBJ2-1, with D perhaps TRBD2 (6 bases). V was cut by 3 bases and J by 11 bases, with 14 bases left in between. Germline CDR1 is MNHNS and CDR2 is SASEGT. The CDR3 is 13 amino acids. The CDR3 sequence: CASSESREAQQFF. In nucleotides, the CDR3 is TGTGCCAGCAGTGAGAGCAGGGAGGCCCAGCAGTTCTTC.